The T cell receptor beta chain described here comes from a study of identifying expanded T cells in peripheral blood. Repertoires were generated with immunoSEQ multiplex PCR, while TCRdb's copy carries only in-frame clones and drops some. The sample shows about 86,000 clones, roughly 88% of them seen only once. This sequence originates from a person aged 18 to 70 in good health. The sequencing sample was made of blood.

This chain's CDR3 is CSVPTAGGYNEQFF. The CDR3 region has the DNA TGCAGCGTCCCTACGGCGGGGGGGTACAATGAGCAGTTCTTC. The chain links TRBV29-1 to TRBJ2-1, with 9 bases fitting TRBD2. V trimming: 6 bases; J trimming: 4 bases; junction bases outside the gene matches: 7. This CDR3 has 14 residues. Looked up from germline, CDR1 is SQVTM and CDR2 is ANQGSEA.